This T cell receptor (beta chain) was identified in a study of blood T cell repertoires in COVID-19. This CDR3 region has 13 residues. Germline assignment: CDR1 SNHLY and CDR2 FYNNEI. The J segment lost 4 bases and the V segment lost 7 bases, leaving 3 bases of the junction unmatched. Methods used by the authors: Nucleated cell number was recorded as an estimate derived from reference gene primer amplification. Clones were sequenced by immunoSEQ multiplex PCR, and TCRdb holds only the in-frame ones, with some missing. The DNA gave D and trimming, while V, J and clone size come from that table. This sample has around 150,000 clones, with approximately 86% found just once.

The V call is TRBV2, the J call TRBJ2-5, with 10 bases lining up with TRBD2. Sequenced: PBMCs or T cells enriched from blood (not recorded which). This clonotype was obtained from a woman in her thirties or forties who had recovered from COVID-19. This CDR3 reads CASNLAGAETQYF. As DNA, the CDR3 is TGTGCCAGCAACCTAGCGGGAGCAGAGACCCAGTACTTC.